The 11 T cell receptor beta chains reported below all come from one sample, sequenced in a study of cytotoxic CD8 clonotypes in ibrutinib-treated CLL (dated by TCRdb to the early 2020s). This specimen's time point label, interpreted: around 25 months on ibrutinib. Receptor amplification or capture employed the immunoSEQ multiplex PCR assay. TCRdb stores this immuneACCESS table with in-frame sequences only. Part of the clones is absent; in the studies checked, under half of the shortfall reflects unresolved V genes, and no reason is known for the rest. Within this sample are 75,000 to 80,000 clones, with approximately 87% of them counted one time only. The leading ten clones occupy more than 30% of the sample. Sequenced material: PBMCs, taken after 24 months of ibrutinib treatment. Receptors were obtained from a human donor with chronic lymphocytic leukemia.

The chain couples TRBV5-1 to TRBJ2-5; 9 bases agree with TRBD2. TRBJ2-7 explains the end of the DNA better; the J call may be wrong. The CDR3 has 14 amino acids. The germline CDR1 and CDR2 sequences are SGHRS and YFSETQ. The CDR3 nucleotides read TGCGCCAGCAGCTTCGGCGGGAGGGCTTACGAGCAGTACTTC. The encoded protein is CASSFGGRAYEQYF.

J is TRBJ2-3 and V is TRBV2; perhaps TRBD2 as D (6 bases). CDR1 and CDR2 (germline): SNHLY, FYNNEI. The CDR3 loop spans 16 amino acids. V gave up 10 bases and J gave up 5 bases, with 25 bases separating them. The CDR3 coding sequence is TGTGCCATCACCCTGATGGAGGGCCTTTGGCTAGATACGCAGTATTTT. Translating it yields CAITLMEGLWLDTQYF.

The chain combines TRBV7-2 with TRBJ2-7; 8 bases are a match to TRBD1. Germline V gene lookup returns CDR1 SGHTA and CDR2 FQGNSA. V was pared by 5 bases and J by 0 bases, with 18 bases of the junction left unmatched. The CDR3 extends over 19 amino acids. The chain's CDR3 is CASSTPISNRGLSSYEQYF. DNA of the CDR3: TGTGCCAGCAGCACCCCGATCAGCAACAGGGGGTTAAGCTCCTACGAGCAGTACTTC. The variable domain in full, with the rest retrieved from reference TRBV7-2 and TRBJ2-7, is GAGVSQSPSNKVTEKGKDVELRCDPISGHTALYWYRQSLGQGLEFLIYFQGNSAPDKSGLPSDRFSAERTGGSVSTLTIQRTQQEDSAVYLCASSTPISNRGLSSYEQYFGPGTRLTVT.

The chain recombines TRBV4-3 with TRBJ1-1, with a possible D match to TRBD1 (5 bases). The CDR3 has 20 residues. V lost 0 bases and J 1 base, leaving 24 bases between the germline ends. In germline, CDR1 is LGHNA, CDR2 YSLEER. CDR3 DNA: TGCGCCAGCAGCCAAGATGTTAGGGGACGCCTGGGCGCGCCGAACACTGAAGCTTTCTTT. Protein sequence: CASSQDVRGRLGAPNTEAFF.

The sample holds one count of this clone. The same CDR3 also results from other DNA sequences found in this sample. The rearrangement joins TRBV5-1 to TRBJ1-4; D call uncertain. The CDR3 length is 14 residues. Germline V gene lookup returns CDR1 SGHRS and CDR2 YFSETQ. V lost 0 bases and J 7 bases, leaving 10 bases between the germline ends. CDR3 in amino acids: CASSLAGRREKLFF. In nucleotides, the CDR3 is TGCGCCAGCAGCTTGGCCGGACGGCGTGAAAAACTGTTTTTT.

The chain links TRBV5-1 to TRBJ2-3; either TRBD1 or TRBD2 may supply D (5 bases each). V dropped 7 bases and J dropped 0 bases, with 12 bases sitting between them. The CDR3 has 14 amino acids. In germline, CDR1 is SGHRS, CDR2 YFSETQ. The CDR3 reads CASEAGTSTDTQYF. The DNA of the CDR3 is TGCGCCAGCGAAGCCGGGACCAGCACAGATACGCAGTATTTT.

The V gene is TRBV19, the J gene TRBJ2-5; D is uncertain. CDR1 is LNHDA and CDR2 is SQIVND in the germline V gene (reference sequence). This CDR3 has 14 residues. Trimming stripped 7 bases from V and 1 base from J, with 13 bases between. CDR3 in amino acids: CASKNEQTQETQYF. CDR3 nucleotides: TGTGCCAGTAAAAACGAACAGACCCAAGAGACCCAGTACTTC.

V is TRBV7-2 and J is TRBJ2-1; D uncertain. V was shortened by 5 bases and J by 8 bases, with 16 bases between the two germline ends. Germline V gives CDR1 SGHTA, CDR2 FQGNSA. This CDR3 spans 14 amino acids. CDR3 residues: CASSPLVGLDEQFF. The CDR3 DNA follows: TGTGCCAGCAGCCCCTTGGTGGGCCTCGATGAGCAGTTCTTC.

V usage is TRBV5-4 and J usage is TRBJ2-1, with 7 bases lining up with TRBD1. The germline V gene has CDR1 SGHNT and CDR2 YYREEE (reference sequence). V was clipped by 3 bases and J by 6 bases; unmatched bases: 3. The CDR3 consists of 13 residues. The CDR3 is CASSSWTGNEQFF. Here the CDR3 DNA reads TGTGCCAGCAGCTCCTGGACAGGCAATGAGCAGTTCTTC.

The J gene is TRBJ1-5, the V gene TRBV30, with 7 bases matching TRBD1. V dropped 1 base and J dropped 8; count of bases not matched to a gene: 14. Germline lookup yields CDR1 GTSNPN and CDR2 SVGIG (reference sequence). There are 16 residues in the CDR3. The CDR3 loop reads CAWSASRGRGMEPQHF. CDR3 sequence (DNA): TGTGCCTGGAGTGCTAGTCGGGGCAGGGGGATGGAGCCCCAGCATTTT.

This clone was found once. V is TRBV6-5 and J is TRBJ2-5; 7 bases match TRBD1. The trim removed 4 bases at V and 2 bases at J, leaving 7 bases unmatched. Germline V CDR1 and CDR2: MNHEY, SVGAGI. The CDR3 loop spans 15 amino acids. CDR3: CASSSQGQLQETQYF. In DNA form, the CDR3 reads TGTGCCAGCAGTTCTCAGGGACAGCTTCAAGAGACCCAGTACTTC.